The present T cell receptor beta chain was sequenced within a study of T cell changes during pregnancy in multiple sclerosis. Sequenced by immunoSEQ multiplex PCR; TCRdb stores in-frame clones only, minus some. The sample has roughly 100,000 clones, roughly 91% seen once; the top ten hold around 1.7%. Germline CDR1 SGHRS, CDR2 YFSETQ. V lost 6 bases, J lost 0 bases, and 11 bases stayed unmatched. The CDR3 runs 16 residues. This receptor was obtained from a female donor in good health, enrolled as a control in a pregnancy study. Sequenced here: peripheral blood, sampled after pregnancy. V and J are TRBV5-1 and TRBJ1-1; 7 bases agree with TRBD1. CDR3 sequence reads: CASTRASTGLNTEAFF. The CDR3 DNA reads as TGCGCCAGCACCCGCGCCTCGACAGGGCTGAACACTGAAGCTTTCTTT.